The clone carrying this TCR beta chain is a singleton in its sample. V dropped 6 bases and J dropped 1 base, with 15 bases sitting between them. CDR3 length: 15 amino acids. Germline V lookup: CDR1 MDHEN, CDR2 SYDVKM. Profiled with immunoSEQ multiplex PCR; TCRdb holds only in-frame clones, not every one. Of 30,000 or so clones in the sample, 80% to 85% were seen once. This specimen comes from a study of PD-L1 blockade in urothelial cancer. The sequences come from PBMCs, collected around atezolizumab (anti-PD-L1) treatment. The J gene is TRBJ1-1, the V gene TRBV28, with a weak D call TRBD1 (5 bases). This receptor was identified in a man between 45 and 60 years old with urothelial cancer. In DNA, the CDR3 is TGTGCCAGCAGATTGGAGGGGAGAGGGAACACTGAAGCTTTCTTT. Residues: CASRLEGRGNTEAFF.